The entry that follows covers one T cell receptor beta chain sequence. Its specificity is unknown. A single base separates this from a much larger clone, so it may be a read error. TCR beta libraries were prepared from cDNA with unique molecular identifiers. TCRdb reprocessed the PCR reads via MiXCR and lists one record per CDR3 protein. The sample lists 350,000 to 500,000 distinct CDR3 sequences; roughly 40% were seen once. The data belong to a study of post-analysis software for immune sequencing data. V lost 10 bases to trimming and J lost 0 bases; unmatched junction nucleotides: 8. The CDR3 is 14 residues long. The germline CDR1 and CDR2 sequences are ENHRY and SYGVKD. General study findings and limits: Five or six TRBV segments were significantly more frequent in patients than in controls. TRBV5-6, TRBV5-1 and TRBV20-1 were among these segments. When compared against controls, multiple sclerosis patients showed significantly lower normalized Chao1 diversity.

The clonotype comes from a girl aged 2 to 9 with multiple sclerosis. Material for sequencing was blood. V and J are TRBV10-3 and TRBJ2-7; TRBD1 matches 8 bases. CDR3 DNA: TGTGCCACCTCCCCGGGACAGGACTCCTACGAGCAGTACTTC. It yields the protein CATSPGQDSYEQYF.